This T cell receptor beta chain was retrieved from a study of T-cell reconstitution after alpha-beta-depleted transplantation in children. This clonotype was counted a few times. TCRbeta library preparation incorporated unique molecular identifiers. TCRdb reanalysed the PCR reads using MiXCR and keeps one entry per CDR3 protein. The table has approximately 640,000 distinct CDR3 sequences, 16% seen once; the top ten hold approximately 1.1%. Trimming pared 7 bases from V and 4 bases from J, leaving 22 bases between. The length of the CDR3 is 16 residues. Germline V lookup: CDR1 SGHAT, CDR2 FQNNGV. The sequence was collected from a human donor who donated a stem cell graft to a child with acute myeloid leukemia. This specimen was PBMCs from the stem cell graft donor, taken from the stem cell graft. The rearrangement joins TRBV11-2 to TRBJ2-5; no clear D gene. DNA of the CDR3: TGTGCCAGCAAACAAAACTACGTGAAGGGTAGAGAGACCCAGTACTTC. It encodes CASKQNYVKGRETQYF.